The 9 T cell receptor beta chains below were found in one sample sequenced in a study of T cells after yellow fever vaccination. TCRdb processed the 5' RACE reads anew with MiXCR; each CDR3 protein has one entry. The repertoire consists of 95,000 to 100,000 distinct CDR3 sequences, with about 6% occurring once and the leading ten covering about 41%. The material was CD8+ T cells sorted from PBMCs, obtained 10 days after the yellow fever booster vaccination. These receptors were collected from a man between 18 and 29 years old who received the YFV17D yellow fever vaccine.

The gene calls are TRBV12-3 or TRBV12-4 and TRBJ2-5; the D gene could be TRBD1 or TRBD2 (5 bases each). The CDR3 runs to 13 residues. V lost 6 bases and J 6 bases, leaving 14 bases between the germline ends. The CDR3 region is CASSFRDPKTQYF. CDR3 nucleotides: TGTGCCAGCAGCTTCCGGGACCCAAAGACCCAGTACTTC.

This chain connects TRBV12-3 or TRBV12-4 to TRBJ2-7; D is possibly TRBD1 (6 bases). V was cut by 3 bases and J by 9 bases, with 24 bases left in between. This CDR3 spans 16 amino acids. The DNA for the CDR3 is TGTGCCAGCAGTTTTAATGGAGACAGGTCCTCGCTGGGGCAGTACGTC. Translating gives CASSFNGDRSSLGQYV.

This clonotype was seen a few times. The chain couples TRBV11-2 to TRBJ1-1; no firm D call. V was trimmed by 5 bases and J by 1 base, leaving 8 bases between them. The CDR3 length is 13 residues. Germline assignment: CDR1 SGHAT and CDR2 FQNNGV. The CDR3 region is CASSPGWNTEAFF. Written as DNA, the CDR3 is TGTGCCAGCAGCCCGGGGTGGAACACTGAAGCTTTCTTT.

V and J are TRBV7-2 and TRBJ1-1, with D uncertain. V was clipped by 3 bases and J by 6 bases, with 14 bases between them. The CDR3 covers 14 residues. CDR1 and CDR2 (germline): SGHTA, FQGNSA. The CDR3 bases are TGTGCCAGCAGCTTGGACGGGAAAGTACCTGAAGCTTTCTTT. Residues: CASSLDGKVPEAFF.

This clonotype came up a few times. The chain carries TRBV7-2 and TRBJ1-5; D possibly corresponds to TRBD1 (5 bases). The CDR3 runs 16 residues. Trimming pared 4 bases from V and 3 bases from J, leaving 16 bases between. CDR1 is SGHTA, CDR2 FQGNSA, per germline. This CDR3 is CASSWYDSPPNQPQHF. The CDR3 DNA sequence: TGTGCCAGCAGCTGGTACGACAGTCCTCCCAATCAGCCCCAGCATTTT. The complete variable domain, with remaining parts taken from reference TRBV7-2 and TRBJ1-5, reads GAGVSQSPSNKVTEKGKDVELRCDPISGHTALYWYRQSLGQGLEFLIYFQGNSAPDKSGLPSDRFSAERTGGSVSTLTIQRTQQEDSAVYLCASSWYDSPPNQPQHFGDGTRLSIL.

At least ten counts were recorded for this clonotype. The rearrangement links TRBV10-2 to TRBJ2-3, with 11 bases lining up with TRBD2. There are 14 residues in the CDR3. J lost 5 bases, V lost 6 bases, and 4 bases had no gene match. Germline V gene sequence: CDR1 WSHSY, CDR2 SAAADI. The CDR3 region is CASRTSGGVDTQYF. For the CDR3, the DNA is TGCGCCAGCAGAACTAGCGGGGGAGTAGATACGCAGTATTTT.

This clonotype was seen many times. The chain is built from TRBV6-6 and TRBJ2-5; 10 positions match TRBD2. Losses at the gene ends were 5 bases for V and 4 bases for J; bases not matched to a gene: 7. This CDR3 contains 15 residues. Per germline, CDR1 MNHNY and CDR2 SVGAGI (reference sequence). The CDR3 here is CASSPGVAGGETQYF. The CDR3 DNA reads as TGTGCCAGCAGTCCCGGGGTAGCGGGAGGAGAGACCCAGTACTTC.

The chain carries TRBV12-3 or TRBV12-4 and TRBJ2-1, with TRBD1 matching over 7 bases. This CDR3 contains 12 residues. The junction had 3 bases not matched to a gene; V was cut back by 7 bases and J by 6 bases. The CDR3 DNA sequence: TGTGCCAGCACCGACAGGGCCAATGAGCAGTTCTTC. Residues: CASTDRANEQFF.

This chain joins TRBV3-1 and TRBJ2-2; 11 bases agree with TRBD2. Germline lookup yields CDR1 LGHDT and CDR2 YNNKEL (reference sequence). Unmatched junction bases numbered 2, after V lost 4 bases and J lost 1 base. CDR3 length: 16 amino acids. The CDR3: CASSRGTSGNTGELFF. DNA for the CDR3: TGTGCCAGCAGCCGAGGGACTAGCGGGAACACCGGGGAGCTGTTTTTT.